The present T cell receptor (beta chain) was sequenced within a study of chemoradiotherapy in HPV16-positive cancers. Germline V gives CDR1 SGHRS, CDR2 YFSETQ. The CDR3 runs 16 residues. The ends lost 5 bases at V and 5 bases at J; junction bases unmatched: 10. General study results and limits: The functional HPV-specific definition rests on just two HPV16-positive patients. Candidate HPV-specific clones and E7-related TCR motifs grew in tumor during treatment.

Using immunoSEQ multiplex PCR, the repertoire was profiled, and TCRdb retains in-frame clones only, with some absent. The sample has about 12,000 clones, roughly 81% seen once. On this clone itself: Its specificity is unknown.

The clonotype originates from a human donor with HPV-associated anogenital cancer. The material was obtained from a patient who underwent chemoradiotherapy. The V gene is TRBV5-1, the J gene TRBJ2-2; 9 bases align to TRBD1. CDR3 in amino acids: CASRDPGQGGTGELFF. CDR3 nucleotides: TGCGCCAGCAGGGACCCGGGACAGGGTGGAACCGGGGAGCTGTTTTTT.